These T cell receptor beta chains were read from a single sample in a study of blood T cells in healthy people across ages. TCRdb re-derived calls from the 5' RACE reads in MiXCR, one entry per CDR3 protein. The sample has 1.2 million to 1.5 million distinct CDR3 sequences, almost 60% seen once. Material for sequencing was blood. Receptors originate from a man in his late teens or twenties in good health. Each CDR3 is given with its conserved first and last residue. The D gene is left open where the match is weak. Rows may omit the clone size; those that give it use once, few, many or a size class.

j_gene: TRBJ2-5
abundance: .
len: 15
d_gene: .
v_gene: TRBV4-1
CDR3nt: TGCGCCAGCAGCCAATCCCATATCGCGCGGGAGACCCAGTACTTC
CDR3aa: CASSQSHIARETQYF

j_gene: TRBJ1-5
abundance: .
len: 16
d_gene: .
v_gene: TRBV19
CDR3nt: TGTGCCAGTAGTATATTGTTAGAGCATAGCAATCAGCCCCAGCATTTT
CDR3aa: CASSILLEHSNQPQHF

j_gene: TRBJ2-2
abundance: .
len: 14
d_gene: .
v_gene: TRBV30
CDR3nt: TGTGCCTGGAGTAGAGACTGGAACACCGGGGAGCTGTTTTTT
CDR3aa: CAWSRDWNTGELFF

j_gene: TRBJ2-7
abundance: few
len: 12
d_gene: .
v_gene: TRBV28
CDR3nt: TGTGCCAGCAGGGGGCCGATCTACGAGCAGTACTTC
CDR3aa: CASRGPIYEQYF

j_gene: TRBJ2-7
abundance: .
len: 16
d_gene: TRBD1
v_gene: TRBV5-1
CDR3nt: TGCGCCAGCAGCTTGAATGTGGGGGACAGGGCCTACGAGCAGTACTTC
CDR3aa: CASSLNVGDRAYEQYF

j_gene: TRBJ1-2
abundance: .
len: 13
d_gene: .
v_gene: TRBV6-5
CDR3nt: TGTGCCACGTACCCGCGGGACAAAGCTGGCTACACCTTC
CDR3aa: CATYPRDKAGYTF

j_gene: TRBJ2-7
abundance: .
len: 17
d_gene: .
v_gene: TRBV3-1
CDR3nt: TGTGCCAGCAGCCAAGATCTAGGCGGGTCCGGTCCCTACGAGCAGTACTTC
CDR3aa: CASSQDLGGSGPYEQYF

j_gene: TRBJ2-7
abundance: few
len: 13
d_gene: .
v_gene: TRBV11-2
CDR3nt: TGTGCCAGCAGCCCCCGACCCTTATACGAGCAGTACTTC
CDR3aa: CASSPRPLYEQYF

j_gene: TRBJ1-5
abundance: once
len: 14
d_gene: TRBD1
v_gene: TRBV6-5
CDR3nt: TGTGCCAGCAGTTATGGTAGGGGGCGTCAGCCCCAGCATTTT
CDR3aa: CASSYGRGRQPQHF

j_gene: TRBJ2-3
abundance: .
len: 18
d_gene: .
v_gene: TRBV12-3/TRBV12-4
CDR3nt: TGTGCCAGCAGTTTACATACCCGGGGCCTCCGGAACACAGATACGCAGTATTTT
CDR3aa: CASSLHTRGLRNTDTQYF